This T cell receptor beta chain was documented in a study of immune evolution from preneoplasia to lung adenocarcinoma. Sequenced by immunoSEQ multiplex PCR; TCRdb stores in-frame clones only, minus some. The sample shows 9,500 to 13,000 clones, approximately 81% of them seen only once. CDR3 size: 15 residues. The germline V gene has CDR1 SGHRS and CDR2 YFSETQ. V was pared by 5 bases and J by 7 bases, with 8 bases of the junction left unmatched. The sequenced sample consisted of FFPE minimally invasive lung adenocarcinoma tissue. The TCR sequence derives from a person in their 70s with lung adenocarcinoma. The V gene is TRBV5-1, the J gene TRBJ1-6; 8 bases are a match to TRBD1. CDR3 in DNA: TGCGCCAGCAGTCAAGGACAGGGTGGGAATTCACCCCTCCACTTT. The encoded protein is CASSQGQGGNSPLHF. The full variable domain, completed using reference TRBV5-1 and TRBJ1-6, is KAGVTQTPRYLIKTRGQQVTLSCSPISGHRSVSWYQQTPGQGLQFLFEYFSETQRNKGNFPGRFSGRQFSNSRSEMNVSTLELGDSALYLCASSQGQGGNSPLHFGNGTRLTVT.